This entry lists 26 T cell receptor beta chains sequenced from one sample in a study of human T cells and chemical hapten exposure. TCRdb processed the RACE reads anew with MiXCR; each CDR3 protein has one entry. The profile shows 30,000 to 40,000 distinct CDR3 sequences, 9% to 9.5% of them singletons. Time point of the sample: patch test 3, about 24 weeks after DPC sensitization. Treatment denoted: therapeutic diphenylcyclopropenone sensitization with weekly scalp DPC. Total RNA was extracted from unfractionated whole blood. This specimen was whole blood, taken in connection with sensitization to the hapten diphenylcyclopropenone (DPC). These receptors originate from a man aged 50-60 years with alopecia areata. Some clones in this sample may be carry-over from other donors' samples.

A few counts support this clonotype. The chain carries TRBV29-1 and TRBJ2-3; no definite D call. Germline CDR1 and CDR2: SQVTM and ANQGSEA. V was trimmed by 4 bases and J by 2 bases, leaving 7 bases between them. The CDR3 spans 12 residues. CDR3 sequence (DNA): TGCAGCGTTGCTTCAGACACAGATACGCAGTATTTT. Its translation is CSVASDTDTQYF.

CDR3 nucleotide sequence: TGTGCCAGCAGTTCCCCCAGCGGGACCGTGGGCTATGGCTACACCTTC. Translating it yields CASSSPSGTVGYGYTF. The chain employs TRBV28 and TRBJ1-2, with D possibly TRBD1 on 5 matching bases. The V end lost 4 bases, the J end lost 4 bases, and 19 bases lay between the germline ends. The germline CDR1 and CDR2 sequences are MDHEN and SYDVKM. The CDR3 covers 16 residues.

This clonotype was observed a few times. The gene calls are TRBV3-1 and TRBJ1-2; D gene ambiguous. This CDR3 has 12 residues. Looked up from germline, CDR1 is LGHDT and CDR2 is YNNKEL (reference sequence). The V end lost 3 bases, the J end lost 8 bases, and 10 bases lay between the germline ends. Here the CDR3 DNA reads TGTGCCAGCAGCCAGCGAGGTTACGGCTACACCTTC. Translated, it gives CASSQRGYGYTF. The variable domain in full, completed from reference TRBV3-1 and TRBJ1-2, reads DTAVSQTPKYLVTQMGNDKSIKCEQNLGHDTMYWYKQDSKKFLKIMFSYNNKELIINETVPNRFSPKSPDKAHLNLHINSLELGDSAVYFCASSQRGYGYTFGSGTRLTVV.

By share of the sample, this clonotype is medium-sized. V and J are TRBV6-5 and TRBJ2-7; no clear D. Trimming pared 8 bases from V and 0 bases from J, leaving 8 bases between. From germline, CDR1 is MNHEY and CDR2 SVGAGI. The CDR3 loop spans 12 amino acids. The DNA for the CDR3 is TGTGCCAGCTACTCGGTCTCCTACGAGCAGTACTTC. This encodes CASYSVSYEQYF.

The chain has TRBV6-1 and TRBJ2-7; 10 bases map to TRBD2. This CDR3 has 15 residues. Germline CDR1 reads MNHNS; CDR2 reads SASEGT. After removal of 5 bases from V and 4 bases from J, the junction contained 8 bases not matched to a gene. The CDR3 DNA follows: TGTGCCAGCAGTTCCCGGACTAGCGGAGGGTACGAGCAGTACTTC. Amino acid sequence: CASSSRTSGGYEQYF.

This clonotype occurred a few times. The V and J genes are TRBV7-9 and TRBJ2-3, with 9 bases aligning to TRBD2. V shed 5 bases, J shed 2 bases, and the junction held 5 bases outside the gene matches. CDR1 and CDR2 from the germline V gene are SEHNR and FQNEAQ (reference sequence). The CDR3 extends over 15 amino acids. The CDR3 DNA follows: TGTGCCAGCAGCCCCCGGACTAGCGCCACAGATACGCAGTATTTT. Its translation: CASSPRTSATDTQYF.

This chain joins TRBV28 and TRBJ2-7, with D tentatively TRBD2 (5 bases). From germline, CDR1 is MDHEN and CDR2 SYDVKM. Trimming removed 5 bases from V and 0 bases from J, with 11 bases in between. The CDR3 spans 14 residues. CDR3 region: CASSLHAGSYEQYF. Written as DNA, the CDR3 is TGTGCCAGCAGTCTTCACGCGGGCTCCTACGAGCAGTACTTC.

V and J are TRBV5-1 and TRBJ2-7; 7 bases fit TRBD2. With V trimmed by 5 bases and J by 0 bases, 11 bases remained unmatched. Germline assignment: CDR1 SGHRS and CDR2 YFSETQ. There are 16 residues in the CDR3. CDR3 sequence reads: CASRAGDSLPSYEQYF. The CDR3, as DNA: TGCGCCAGCAGGGCGGGAGACAGTCTACCCTCCTACGAGCAGTACTTC.

This clonotype was counted at least ten times. The V call is TRBV6-2 or TRBV6-3, the J call TRBJ2-3; 13 bases line up with TRBD2. CDR3 length: 17 residues. Trimming at V came to 4 bases and at J to 0 bases, leaving 4 bases not matched to a gene. Germline CDR1 reads MNHEY; CDR2 reads SVGEGT. In DNA, the CDR3 is TGTGCCAGCAGTTCCTTACTAGCGGGAGGGAGCACAGATACGCAGTATTTT. It yields the protein CASSSLLAGGSTDTQYF.

The table lists this clonotype with many counts. This sequence joins TRBV7-2 and TRBJ2-7; D might be TRBD1 (6 bases). The CDR3 extends over 13 amino acids. The germline V gene encodes CDR1 SGHTA and CDR2 FQGNSA. Trimming took off 4 bases at V and 3 bases at J, with 10 bases between the two ends. DNA of the CDR3: TGTGCCAGCAGCTCCGGGACAAGCTACGAGCAGTACTTC. This sequence encodes CASSSGTSYEQYF.

CDR3 DNA sequence: TGTGCCAGCAGTTTATTAAGTACCTCCTACGAGCAGTACTTC. Protein product: CASSLLSTSYEQYF. This chain links TRBV28 with TRBJ2-7; D gene uncertain. CDR3 length: 14 residues. Trimming left V 1 base short and J 0 bases short, with 7 bases between. The germline V gene encodes CDR1 MDHEN and CDR2 SYDVKM.

This clonotype was picked up a small number of times. J is TRBJ1-2 and V is TRBV28, with D possibly TRBD1 on 5 matching bases. V was shortened by 5 bases and J by 4 bases, with 11 bases between the two germline ends. Germline CDR1 MDHEN, CDR2 SYDVKM. The length of the CDR3 is 13 residues. This chain's CDR3 is CASSQGDSYGYTF. CDR3 coding DNA: TGTGCCAGCAGTCAAGGGGATTCCTATGGCTACACCTTC.

The chain is built from TRBV18 and TRBJ2-3; D gene uncertain. V was shortened by 6 bases and J by 7 bases, with 14 bases between the two germline ends. The length of the CDR3 is 13 residues. Germline V gene data show CDR1 as KGHSH and CDR2 as LQKENI. CDR3 region: CASSPDSAYTQYF. CDR3 sequence (DNA): TGTGCCAGCTCCCCCGACTCGGCGTATACGCAGTATTTT.

This clonotype was counted only a few times. V usage is TRBV29-1 and J usage is TRBJ1-5; D ambiguous. Trimming pared 6 bases from V and 4 bases from J, leaving 10 bases between. Germline CDR1 and CDR2: SQVTM and ANQGSEA. The CDR3 contains 12 residues. CDR3 sequence: CSVSGTNQPQHF. The CDR3 bases are TGCAGCGTGTCGGGAACAAATCAGCCCCAGCATTTT. The whole variable domain, filled in from reference TRBV29-1 and TRBJ1-5, reads SAVISQKPSRDICQRGTSLTIQCQVDSQVTMMFWYRQQPGQSLTLIATANQGSEATYESGFVIDKFPISRPNLTFSTLTVSNMSPEDSSIYLCSVSGTNQPQHFGDGTRLSIL.

V usage is TRBV20-1 and J usage is TRBJ2-7, with 15 bases identical to TRBD2. Germline V lookup: CDR1 DFQATT, CDR2 SNEGSKA (reference sequence). V was pared by 6 bases and J by 7 bases, with 4 bases of the junction left unmatched. This CDR3 region has 13 residues. Here the CDR3 DNA reads TGCAGTGCCTCAGGGACTAGCGGGAGGGAGCAGTACTTC. This encodes CSASGTSGREQYF.

This clonotype was seen at least ten times. The CDR3 reads CASSLSPGGPIGDTQYF. In nucleotides, the CDR3 is TGCGCCAGCAGCTTGAGTCCGGGAGGGCCCATCGGAGATACGCAGTATTTT. The J gene is TRBJ2-3, the V gene TRBV5-1; 8 bases line up with TRBD2. J lost 5 bases, V lost 1 base, and 12 bases had no gene match. Germline assignment: CDR1 SGHRS and CDR2 YFSETQ. This CDR3 spans 17 amino acids.

This clonotype was recorded many times. The J gene is TRBJ2-1, the V gene TRBV11-2; possible D gene TRBD2, 5 bases. This CDR3 spans 15 amino acids. CDR1 is SGHAT, CDR2 FQNNGV, per germline. Trimming took 4 bases from V and 4 from J, leaving 14 bases between them. The CDR3 DNA reads TGTGCCAGCAGCTCCCAGAAGGGAGAATACAATGAGCAGTTCTTC. It is translated as CASSSQKGEYNEQFF.

In this sample, this clonotype turned up many times. This chain uses TRBV7-9 with TRBJ1-6; possibly TRBD1 for D (5 bases). The germline V and J ends were trimmed by 1 base and 6 bases, with 7 bases remaining between them. The CDR3 consists of 14 residues. Per the germline V gene, CDR1 is SEHNR and CDR2 is FQNEAQ (reference sequence). CDR3 region: CASSLEQVNSPLHF. The CDR3 nucleotides read TGTGCCAGCAGCTTAGAACAGGTTAATTCACCCCTCCACTTT.

This clonotype has a handful of counts. The chain recombines TRBV7-9 with TRBJ2-3; D may be TRBD2 (5 bases). The CDR3 contains 13 residues. Germline assignment: CDR1 SEHNR and CDR2 FQNEAQ (reference sequence). DNA for the CDR3: TGTGCGCTGGAGGCAGGTCAGACGGATACGCAGTATTTT. Translating it yields CALEAGQTDTQYF.

This clonotype came up a few times. The rearrangement uses TRBV24-1 and TRBJ2-1; D possibly corresponds to TRBD1 (6 bases). With 1 base removed from V and 7 bases from J, the gap between germline ends came to 7 bases. The CDR3 is made up of 13 amino acids. Per germline, CDR1 KGHDR and CDR2 SFDVKD. CDR3 nucleotide sequence: TGTGCCACCAGTGATTTTCAGGGGAATGAGCAGTTCTTC. Translation gives CATSDFQGNEQFF.

The sample holds many counts of this clonotype. The rearrangement joins TRBV6-2 or TRBV6-3 to TRBJ1-5, with 9 nucleotides matching TRBD1. V dropped 6 bases and J dropped 0; count of bases not matched to a gene: 6. The V gene's germline CDR1 is MNHEY and CDR2 SVGEGT. The CDR3 extends over 16 amino acids. CDR3 sequence reads: CASRSQGAHSNQPQHF. The CDR3 nucleotides are TGTGCCAGCAGATCACAGGGGGCACATAGCAATCAGCCCCAGCATTTT.

The chain is built from TRBV2 and TRBJ1-2, with TRBD1 matching 8 bases. The V gene end was trimmed by 5 bases and the J gene end by 8 bases; junction bases not matched to a gene: 7. Looked up from germline, CDR1 is SNHLY and CDR2 is FYNNEI. The CDR3 is 13 residues long. CDR3 bases: TGTGCCAGCAGTTATGGACAGGGAGGCGGCTACACCTTC. Protein: CASSYGQGGGYTF.

The chain uses TRBV29-1 and TRBJ2-1; D is undetermined. Looked up from germline, CDR1 is SQVTM and CDR2 is ANQGSEA. The germline V and J ends were trimmed by 4 bases and 9 bases, with 10 bases remaining between them. The CDR3 runs 11 residues. The CDR3: CSVGEEIEQFF. The CDR3 bases are TGCAGCGTTGGGGAAGAGATTGAGCAGTTCTTC.

This clonotype was picked up many times. This sequence joins TRBV28 and TRBJ2-5; D perhaps matches TRBD1 (5 bases). The CDR3 contains 15 residues. The germline gives CDR1 MDHEN, CDR2 SYDVKM. V was cut by 2 bases and J by 0 bases, with 10 bases left in between. CDR3 DNA: TGTGCCAGCAGTTTACTCGCAGGGTACCAAGAGACCCAGTACTTC. This sequence encodes CASSLLAGYQETQYF.

The chain recombines TRBV12-3 or TRBV12-4 with TRBJ2-1, with D hard to call. Deletions cut 1 base from V and 10 bases from J, with 8 bases between. The CDR3 length is 12 residues. The CDR3 is CASSLDFREQFF. Here the CDR3 DNA reads TGTGCCAGCAGTTTAGACTTTAGGGAGCAGTTCTTC.

The chain links TRBV10-1 to TRBJ2-1, with D possibly matching TRBD2 (5 bases). Germline CDR1 WNHNN, CDR2 SYGVQD (reference sequence). Trimming pared 8 bases from V and 9 bases from J, leaving 8 bases between. The CDR3 has 10 amino acids. CDR3: CASGRVEQFF. CDR3 DNA: TGCGCCAGCGGGAGAGTTGAGCAGTTCTTC.